This T cell receptor (beta chain) was recorded in a study of blood T cells in healthy people across ages. Study-level information: Template switching retrieved approximately one barcoded beta molecule for each two T cells.

Germline CDR1 reads MGHDK; CDR2 reads SYGVNS. This CDR3 region has 16 residues. Losses at the gene ends were 3 bases for V and 4 bases for J; bases not matched to a gene: 5. Primed by a sample-barcoded 5' primer and a J-beta primer mix, a second PCR proceeded for 7 to 11 cycles. From the 5' RACE reads, TCRdb called clonotypes with MiXCR, one entry per CDR3 protein. In the table there are 550,000 to 650,000 distinct CDR3 sequences, approximately 26% of which are singletons. These data were likewise used in another study, on T cells of mothers and their children. As that report states: M1S, a second-PCR primer, added sample barcodes and 2-4 random nucleotides. No persistent microchimeric T cell clones were detected.

The chain links TRBV25-1 to TRBJ2-2, with 10 bases aligning to TRBD1. The TCR sequence derives from a boy under 10 years old in good health. Sequencing was done on a sample of blood. The CDR3 sequence: CASSDRRQGATGELFF. CDR3 DNA: TGTGCCAGCAGTGACCGAAGACAGGGGGCCACCGGGGAGCTGTTTTTT. Full variable domain (missing parts from reference TRBV25-1 and TRBJ2-2): EADIYQTPRYLVIGTGKKITLECSQTMGHDKMYWYQQDPGMELHLIHYSYGVNSTEKGDLSSESTVSRIRTEHFPLTLESARPSHTSQYLCASSDRRQGATGELFFGEGSRLTVL.